What follows are 16 T cell receptor beta chains derived from one specimen sequenced in a study of cytomegalovirus exposure and HLA in healthy donors. Primers included in the PCR were 60 Vbeta and 13 Jbeta primers. TCRdb's copy holds only in-frame clones and misses some; the assay was immunoSEQ multiplex PCR. The table lists about 160,000 clones, 60% to 85% of them singletons. Sequences were obtained from PBMCs. The receptors derive from a middle-aged woman in good health and CMV-seronegative.

The rearrangement links TRBV5-6 to TRBJ1-1, with 9 bases matching TRBD1. Unmatched junction bases numbered 9, after V lost 1 base and J lost 5 bases. Germline assignment: CDR1 SGHDT and CDR2 YYEEEE. This CDR3 comprises 16 residues. The chain's CDR3 is CASSLYSGTGKTEAFF. The DNA of the CDR3 is TGTGCCAGCAGCTTGTACTCCGGGACAGGGAAGACTGAAGCTTTCTTT. Based on the CDR3 plus reference TRBV5-6 and TRBJ1-1, the full variable domain is DAGVTQSPTHLIKTRGQQVTLRCSPKSGHDTVSWYQQALGQGPQFIFQYYEEEERQRGNFPDRFSGHQFPNYSSELNVNALLLGDSALYLCASSLYSGTGKTEAFFGQGTRLTVV.

This sequence joins TRBV20-1 and TRBJ1-6, with D possibly being TRBD1 (5 bases). V was trimmed by 5 bases and J by 14 bases, leaving 10 bases between them. This CDR3 has 10 amino acids. Germline loops: CDR1 DFQATT, CDR2 SNEGSKA (reference sequence). CDR3 nucleotide sequence: TGCAGTGCTCCTGGGGGGACCCTCCACTTT. Translating gives CSAPGGTLHF.

Details on this clone: It is unclear where the CDR3 begins or ends on the DNA, so no DNA is shown, and the CDR3 is as TCRdb lists it. The chain combines TRBV28 with TRBJ1-2; the table's TRBD1 call for D was not verified on the DNA. Germline values: CDR1 MDHEN, CDR2 SYDVKM. Both ends counted, the CDR3 spans 13 residues. The chain's CDR3 is CASSSVGTAFFGF.

The rearrangement joins TRBV4-2 to TRBJ1-4, with no clear D. Germline lookup yields CDR1 LGHNA and CDR2 YNFKEQ. CDR3 length: 15 residues. V lost 0 bases, J lost 8 bases, and 13 bases lay in between. The DNA for the CDR3 is TGTGCCAGCAGCCAAGAGCCGGGAGACGAGGAAAAACTGTTTTTT. This sequence encodes CASSQEPGDEEKLFF.

The chain joins TRBV5-1 to TRBJ1-3; D unresolved. The V gene's germline CDR1 is SGHRS and CDR2 YFSETQ. V was trimmed by 4 bases and J by 1 base, leaving 6 bases between them. The CDR3 has 13 amino acids. For the CDR3, the DNA is TGCGCCAGCAGCCCCGAGTCTGGAAACACCATATATTTT. Its translation is CASSPESGNTIYF.

V and J are TRBV2 and TRBJ1-4; 7 nucleotides match TRBD1. CDR1 and CDR2 (germline): SNHLY, FYNNEI. The junction had 4 bases not matched to a gene; V was cut back by 2 bases and J by 4 bases. The CDR3 spans 15 residues. In DNA form, the CDR3 reads TGTGCCAGCAGTGAACGTGGGACAGTTAATGAAAAACTGTTTTTT. It specifies CASSERGTVNEKLFF.

The chain carries TRBV19 and TRBJ2-5, with D tentatively TRBD1 (6 bases). Trimming took 5 bases from V and 3 from J, leaving 13 bases between them. Germline lookup yields CDR1 LNHDA and CDR2 SQIVND (reference sequence). The CDR3 has 14 residues. CDR3 protein: CASSRPGQEETQYF. CDR3 coding DNA: TGTGCCAGTAGTCGGCCGGGACAAGAAGAGACCCAGTACTTC.

This chain connects TRBV5-1 to TRBJ1-4; D is perhaps TRBD1 (5 bases). Trimming stripped 0 bases from V and 5 bases from J, with 17 bases between. Germline loops: CDR1 SGHRS, CDR2 YFSETQ. The CDR3 totals 17 residues. The CDR3 DNA is TGCGCCAGCAGCTTGGTCGCGGCGGGGGTTTCCAATGAAAAACTGTTTTTT. It is translated as CASSLVAAGVSNEKLFF.

The V call is TRBV6-1, the J call TRBJ1-4; 8 bases are shared with TRBD1. Losses at the gene ends were 5 bases for V and 10 bases for J; bases not matched to a gene: 12. Germline values: CDR1 MNHNS, CDR2 SASEGT. This CDR3 contains 15 residues. CDR3 residues: CASSPSTGAKGKLFF. CDR3 nucleotide sequence: TGTGCCAGCAGTCCCTCGACAGGGGCAAAGGGAAAACTGTTTTTT.

This chain connects TRBV5-1 to TRBJ2-3; TRBD2 matches at 7 bases. Germline V lookup: CDR1 SGHRS, CDR2 YFSETQ. J lost 6 bases, V lost 0 bases, and 1 base had no gene match. CDR3 length equals 13 residues. The CDR3 DNA follows: TGCGCCAGCAGCTTGGACGGGGGGGATACGCAGTATTTT. This encodes CASSLDGGDTQYF.

The genes are TRBV5-1 and TRBJ2-2; possibly TRBD2 for D (6 bases). This CDR3 spans 17 amino acids. Germline V lookup: CDR1 SGHRS, CDR2 YFSETQ. Trimming stripped 1 base from V and 7 bases from J, with 20 bases between. This CDR3 reads CASSLPVRAGNNGELFF. In DNA form, the CDR3 reads TGCGCCAGCAGCTTGCCGGTTCGGGCGGGAAATAACGGGGAGCTGTTTTTT.

The chain's CDR3 is CASRDRARQPQHF. The CDR3 DNA reads as TGTGCCAGCAGGGACAGGGCCCGTCAGCCCCAGCATTTT. V usage is TRBV6-1 and J usage is TRBJ1-5; TRBD1 matches 8 bases. The CDR3 runs 13 residues. Trimming took 6 bases from V and 6 from J; bases not matched to a gene: 4. Germline V gene lookup returns CDR1 MNHNS and CDR2 SASEGT.

The chain carries TRBV5-4 and TRBJ1-2; D is possibly TRBD1 (6 bases). This CDR3 is built from 15 residues. Per germline, CDR1 SGHNT and CDR2 YYREEE (reference sequence). Trimming cost V 9 bases and J 3 bases, with 21 bases left between them. CDR3 amino acids: CATKMGTGGDYGYTF. The CDR3 region has the DNA TGTGCCACCAAGATGGGCACGGGGGGCGACTATGGCTACACCTTC. Based on the CDR3 plus reference TRBV5-4 and TRBJ1-2, the full variable domain is ETGVTQSPTHLIKTRGQQVTLRCSSQSGHNTVSWYQQALGQGPQFIFQYYREEENGRGNFPPRFSGLQFPNYSSELNVNALELDDSALYLCATKMGTGGDYGYTFGSGTRLTVV.

The V and J genes are TRBV2 and TRBJ2-3, with 7 bases fitting TRBD1. CDR3 size: 14 residues. Trimming took 5 bases from V and 0 from J; bases not matched to a gene: 2. Germline-derived CDR1 and CDR2 are SNHLY and FYNNEI. The CDR3 protein is CASSKQGSTDTQYF. The CDR3 region has the DNA TGTGCCAGCAGTAAACAGGGGAGCACAGATACGCAGTATTTT.

The rearrangement joins TRBV13 to TRBJ2-2; TRBD2 matches at 8 bases. CDR1 and CDR2 (germline): PRHDT, FYEKMQ (reference sequence). The CDR3 is made up of 16 amino acids. V shed 5 bases, J shed 9 bases, and the junction held 14 bases outside the gene matches. The CDR3 protein is CASSPPGLGKPRELFF. In nucleotides, the CDR3 is TGTGCCAGCAGCCCGCCGGGACTAGGGAAACCCCGGGAGCTGTTTTTT. The complete variable domain, with remaining parts taken from reference TRBV13 and TRBJ2-2, reads AAGVIQSPRHLIKEKRETATLKCYPIPRHDTVYWYQQGPGQDPQFLISFYEKMQSDKGSIPDRFSAQQFSDYHSELNMSSLELGDSALYFCASSPPGLGKPRELFFGEGSRLTVL.

V and J are TRBV7-6 and TRBJ2-1, with 8 bases lining up with TRBD2. The CDR3 is made up of 15 amino acids. J gave up 5 bases and V 2 bases, and 5 bases lay outside the gene matches. Germline V gene data show CDR1 as SGHVS and CDR2 as FNYEAQ. The CDR3 loop reads CASSLNRGRNNEQFF. The DNA of the CDR3 is TGTGCCAGCAGCTTAAATCGCGGGAGGAACAATGAGCAGTTCTTC. Based on the CDR3 plus reference TRBV7-6 and TRBJ2-1, the full variable domain is GAGVSQSPRYKVTKRGQDVALRCDPISGHVSLYWYRQALGQGPEFLTYFNYEAQQDKSGLPNDRFSAERPEGSISTLTIQRTEQRDSAMYRCASSLNRGRNNEQFFGPGTRLTVL.